The 27 T cell receptor beta chains given below trace back to one sample, sequenced in a study of cytomegalovirus exposure and HLA in healthy donors. The PCR contained 60 Vbeta and 13 Jbeta primers. The data were produced by immunoSEQ multiplex PCR, yet TCRdb's version contains in-frame clones alone and is incomplete. The profile shows 150,000 to 200,000 clones, more than 60% of them singletons. The material sequenced was PBMCs. The receptors here all came from a woman aged 40 to 55 in good health and CMV-seropositive.

This clone was recorded a few times. CDR3 protein: CASSASVTMEQYF. As DNA, the CDR3 is TGCGCCAGCAGTGCCTCAGTGACTATGGAGCAGTACTTC. V is TRBV10-1 and J is TRBJ2-5; tentative D call: TRBD2 (5 bases). Between the trimmed V and J ends, which lost 4 bases and 11 bases, there was a span of 17 bases. CDR1 is WNHNN, CDR2 SYGVQD, per germline (reference sequence). This CDR3 has 13 amino acids.

V and J are TRBV9 and TRBJ1-1; maybe TRBD1 (6 bases). This CDR3 has 18 residues. CDR1 and CDR2 (germline): SGDLS, YYNGEE. V lost 0 bases and J lost 6, with 24 bases in between. The CDR3, as DNA: TGTGCCAGCAGCGTAGAACAGGGAGTATTCGGGGGGAAGGCTGAAGCTTTCTTT. Protein sequence: CASSVEQGVFGGKAEAFF.

V usage is TRBV11-2 and J usage is TRBJ2-1, with TRBD2 matching 7 bases. Per the germline V gene, CDR1 is SGHAT and CDR2 is FQNNGV. Trimming at V came to 5 bases and at J to 6 bases, leaving 7 bases not matched to a gene. The CDR3 has 14 amino acids. DNA for the CDR3: TGTGCCAGCAGCCCTAGCGGAGCACTCAATGAGCAGTTCTTC. Protein product: CASSPSGALNEQFF.

The rearrangement joins TRBV4-1 to TRBJ2-7; 11 nucleotides line up with TRBD2. CDR1 is MGHRA and CDR2 is YSYEKL in the germline V gene. The CDR3 contains 15 residues. V lost 2 bases, J lost 6 bases, and 6 bases stayed unmatched. The CDR3 region has the DNA TGCGCCAGCAGCCAACTAGCGGGAGGCGGCCCCGAGCAGTACTTC. Residues: CASSQLAGGGPEQYF.

The chain couples TRBV5-1 to TRBJ2-3; possible D gene TRBD2, 5 bases. The V end was cut by 0 bases, the J end by 4 bases, with 15 bases between. This CDR3 region has 16 residues. Germline CDR1 SGHRS, CDR2 YFSETQ. The DNA for the CDR3 is TGCGCCAGCAGCTTGGAGGGTAGAGTGAGGGCAGATACGCAGTATTTT. Translation: CASSLEGRVRADTQYF.

The chain carries TRBV7-9 and TRBJ2-7, with TRBD2 matching 8 bases. The germline V gene has CDR1 SEHNR and CDR2 FQNEAQ (reference sequence). After removal of 2 bases from V and 6 bases from J, the junction contained 3 bases not matched to a gene. CDR3 size: 13 residues. The CDR3: CASSLPGGSEQYF. In DNA form, the CDR3 reads TGTGCCAGCAGCTTACCGGGAGGGAGCGAGCAGTACTTC.

The table lists this clone with a count of one. V and J are TRBV28 and TRBJ1-4; 7 bases map to TRBD1. Trimming at V came to 1 base and at J to 7 bases, leaving 6 bases not matched to a gene. The CDR3 runs 15 residues. Germline CDR1 MDHEN, CDR2 SYDVKM. The CDR3, as DNA: TGTGCCAGCAGTTTATCGGGCAGGGGGAGTGAAAAACTGTTTTTT. The encoded protein is CASSLSGRGSEKLFF.

The V and J genes are TRBV28 and TRBJ2-5; TRBD1 matches 11 bases. V dropped 4 bases and J dropped 6; count of bases not matched to a gene: 13. The CDR3 length is 17 residues. Germline lookup yields CDR1 MDHEN and CDR2 SYDVKM. The CDR3 sequence is CASSSAPGDRGFKTQYF. In nucleotides, the CDR3 is TGTGCCAGCAGTTCCGCCCCGGGGGACAGGGGGTTTAAGACCCAGTACTTC.

This sequence joins TRBV18 and TRBJ2-3, with D possibly matching TRBD2 (5 bases). The CDR3 sequence is 16 residues long. Looked up from germline, CDR1 is KGHSH and CDR2 is LQKENI. Trimming took 4 bases from V and 0 from J, leaving 14 bases between them. CDR3: CASSLAGPGSTDTQYF. CDR3 in DNA: TGTGCCAGCTCACTGGCGGGCCCCGGAAGCACAGATACGCAGTATTTT.

This chain connects TRBV19 to TRBJ1-1; D is unresolved. The CDR3 spans 13 residues. Trimming shortened V by 5 bases and J by 4 bases, and 11 bases separated the two germline ends. The germline V gene has CDR1 LNHDA and CDR2 SQIVND (reference sequence). The CDR3 DNA is TGTGCCAGTAGTGTCCAGCGCAGCACTGAAGCTTTCTTT. It codes for CASSVQRSTEAFF.

The chain combines TRBV6-6 with TRBJ1-4; 9 nucleotides align to TRBD1. The V and J ends lost 2 bases and 5 bases, in that order; junction bases with no gene match: 3. The germline V gene has CDR1 MNHNY and CDR2 SVGAGI (reference sequence). This CDR3 is 15 amino acids long. CDR3 protein: CASSYGGTGNEKLFF. The CDR3 DNA follows: TGTGCCAGCAGTTACGGTGGGACAGGGAATGAAAAACTGTTTTTT.

CDR3 nucleotide sequence: TGTGCCAGCAGGCTGGGACAGGTGGGGGGCTACACCTTC. It translates to CASRLGQVGGYTF. V gene TRBV25-1 combines with J gene TRBJ1-2; 8 bases fit TRBD1. Germline CDR1 MGHDK, CDR2 SYGVNS. The V and J ends lost 6 bases and 8 bases, in that order; junction bases with no gene match: 8. The CDR3 length is 13 residues.

The V call is TRBV5-4, the J call TRBJ2-2; 11 bases match TRBD1. In germline, CDR1 is SGHNT, CDR2 YYREEE (reference sequence). The CDR3 extends over 16 amino acids. Trimming at V came to 4 bases and at J to 5 bases, leaving 7 bases not matched to a gene. CDR3 loop: CASSPPGQGGTGELFF. The CDR3 coding sequence is TGTGCCAGCAGCCCCCCGGGACAGGGGGGGACCGGGGAGCTGTTTTTT.

The J gene is TRBJ1-1, the V gene TRBV19; TRBD1 agrees at 9 bases. The CDR3 has 12 residues. With 5 bases clipped from V and 6 bases from J, the junction kept 1 base outside the gene matches. CDR1 is LNHDA, CDR2 SQIVND, per germline (reference sequence). The chain's CDR3 is CASSGQGPEAFF. CDR3 in DNA: TGTGCCAGTAGTGGACAGGGGCCTGAAGCTTTCTTT.

The genes are TRBV6-5 and TRBJ2-7, with a possible D match to TRBD2 (5 bases). V was cut by 6 bases and J by 2 bases, with 11 bases left in between. The CDR3 runs 13 residues. Germline V CDR1 and CDR2: MNHEY, SVGAGI. The chain's CDR3 is CASRTAAAYEQYF. CDR3 DNA sequence: TGTGCCAGCAGAACGGCAGCGGCCTACGAGCAGTACTTC.

The chain employs TRBV18 and TRBJ2-3, with 10 bases aligning to TRBD2. This CDR3 has 19 amino acids. Germline-derived CDR1 and CDR2 are KGHSH and LQKENI. V shed 0 bases, J shed 3 bases, and the junction held 12 bases outside the gene matches. The CDR3 DNA is TGTGCCAGCTCACCACCGAGAGGACTAGCGGAGGGAAAAACAGATACGCAGTATTTT. It is translated as CASSPPRGLAEGKTDTQYF.

V gene TRBV7-2 combines with J gene TRBJ2-7; D possibly corresponds to TRBD2 (6 bases). V lost 2 bases and J lost 3, with 8 bases in between. This CDR3 contains 13 residues. The germline V gene has CDR1 SGHTA and CDR2 FQGNSA. This CDR3 reads CASSLSGRYEQYF. CDR3 nucleotides: TGTGCCAGCAGCTTAAGCGGGCGCTACGAGCAGTACTTC.

The chain employs TRBV7-9 and TRBJ2-4; the D gene is possibly TRBD2 (6 bases). V gave up 0 bases and J gave up 2 bases, with 14 bases separating them. The CDR3 sequence is 17 residues long. Germline CDR1 reads SEHNR; CDR2 reads FQNEAQ (reference sequence). The CDR3, as DNA: TGTGCCAGCAGCTTAGCGAACCCCGGACTAACCAAAAACATTCAGTACTTC. Protein sequence: CASSLANPGLTKNIQYF.

This chain connects TRBV19 to TRBJ2-1; 10 positions match TRBD2. CDR3 size: 12 residues. V shed 4 bases and J 10 bases; nucleotides not matched to a gene: 1. CDR1 LNHDA and CDR2 SQIVND come from the germline V gene (reference sequence). The CDR3 bases are TGTGCCAGTAGTACTAGCGGGGGAGAGCAGTTCTTC. Translation: CASSTSGGEQFF.

The V and J genes are TRBV30 and TRBJ1-1; D is perhaps TRBD1 (6 bases). Germline lookup yields CDR1 GTSNPN and CDR2 SVGIG (reference sequence). This CDR3 has 13 amino acids. V shed 1 base and J shed 6 bases, with 12 bases lying between them. Written as DNA, the CDR3 is TGTGCCTGGAGTGGGCGGGGGCTGGCTGAAGCTTTCTTT. It yields the protein CAWSGRGLAEAFF.

This chain joins TRBV19 and TRBJ2-7, with D possibly being TRBD2 (6 bases). CDR1 LNHDA and CDR2 SQIVND come from the germline V gene (reference sequence). The CDR3 loop spans 12 amino acids. The CDR3 DNA follows: TGTGCTGCGGGACTCCCAAGGGGCGAGCAGTACTTC. This translates into CAAGLPRGEQYF.

This chain joins TRBV28 and TRBJ1-2, with 9 bases identical to TRBD1. Per germline, CDR1 MDHEN and CDR2 SYDVKM. The J segment lost 4 bases and the V segment lost 6 bases, leaving 9 bases of the junction unmatched. CDR3 length equals 15 residues. The CDR3 sequence: CASRCPRDRAYGYTF. The CDR3 region has the DNA TGTGCCAGCAGATGCCCTCGGGACAGGGCCTATGGCTACACCTTC.

J is TRBJ2-2 and V is TRBV6-1, with 7 bases lining up with TRBD1. The germline gives CDR1 MNHNS, CDR2 SASEGT. Germline trimming cut 6 bases from V and 6 bases from J; bases unmatched to any gene: 7. The CDR3 extends over 14 amino acids. This chain's CDR3 is CASRKDRDAGELFF. The CDR3 nucleotides read TGTGCCAGCAGGAAAGACAGGGATGCCGGGGAGCTGTTTTTT.

CDR3 in DNA: TGTGCCAGCAGTTCAGGGGGAAACGGAGAAAAACTGTTTTTT. This encodes CASSSGGNGEKLFF. This chain joins TRBV2 and TRBJ1-4; 7 bases align to TRBD1. The germline gives CDR1 SNHLY, CDR2 FYNNEI. There are 14 residues in the CDR3. J gave up 8 bases and V 5 bases, and 8 bases lay outside the gene matches.

This clone has only a few counts. The J gene is TRBJ2-1, the V gene TRBV19; 8 bases fit TRBD2. This CDR3 is built from 14 residues. Per the germline V gene, CDR1 is LNHDA and CDR2 is SQIVND (reference sequence). V was pared by 7 bases and J by 8 bases, with 10 bases of the junction left unmatched. As DNA, the CDR3 is TGTGCCAGTAACCCCGGGAGGGCCAGAGATGAGCAGTTCTTC. The encoded protein is CASNPGRARDEQFF.

This chain uses TRBV11-2 with TRBJ1-1, with 7 bases aligning to TRBD1. J was trimmed by 11 bases and V by 2 bases; bases with no gene match: 5. Germline CDR1 and CDR2: SGHAT and FQNNGV. The CDR3 sequence is 12 residues long. CDR3 DNA: TGTGCCAGCAGCTTAACAGGGGTGTCTGCTTTCTTT. Translating it yields CASSLTGVSAFF.

V usage is TRBV19 and J usage is TRBJ1-6; 8 bases fit TRBD1. The CDR3 is made up of 15 amino acids. V lost 6 bases to trimming and J lost 5 bases; unmatched junction nucleotides: 6. CDR1 LNHDA and CDR2 SQIVND come from the germline V gene (reference sequence). CDR3 region: CASSQGAVDNSPLHF. CDR3 nucleotide sequence: TGTGCCAGTAGCCAGGGGGCAGTGGATAATTCACCCCTCCACTTT.